The rows below give T cell receptor beta chains drawn from one sample of a study of shared clonotypes between healthy human individuals. Only in-frame clones appear in the TCRdb table, and some are missing; sequencing was by immunoSEQ multiplex PCR. The data contain some 1.5 million clones, 98% of them seen just once; the ten biggest clones take up approximately 0.44%. Specimen: naive CD4+ T cells sorted from blood. These receptors came from a man aged 30-40 years in good health. Each CDR3 is given with its conserved first and last residue. A D gene is named only where the DNA matches it firmly. The size field is filled for only some rows; it gives once, few, many or a size class.

v_call,cdr3_length,j_call,clone_size,d_call,cdr3_nt,cdr3_aa
TRBV28,14,TRBJ2-1,-,TRBD2,TGTGCCAGCAGTTTACTAGCGGGAGTCAATGAGCAGTTCTTC,CASSLLAGVNEQFF
TRBV11-2,13,TRBJ2-3,-,TRBD1,TGTGCCAGCAGGGGACAGGTCCCTGATACGCAGTATTTT,CASRGQVPDTQYF
TRBV4-2,15,TRBJ2-2,-,TRBD2,TGTGCCAGCAGCGTCCCTAGCGGGAGGTCCGGGGAGCTGTTTTTT,CASSVPSGRSGELFF
TRBV9,17,TRBJ2-5,-,TRBD2,TGTGCCAGCAGCGGCGGGACTAGCGGGGACTCTCAAGAGACCCAGTACTTC,CASSGGTSGDSQETQYF
TRBV7-6,18,TRBJ1-3,once,-,TGTGCCAGCAGCCCAATAGTGGGGACTGGGGCCTCTGGAAACACCATATATTTT,CASSPIVGTGASGNTIYF
TRBV29-1,12,TRBJ1-4,-,TRBD1,TGCAGCGTCCAGGGGGCACATGAAAAACTGTTTTTT,CSVQGAHEKLFF
TRBV2,14,TRBJ2-1,-,TRBD1,TGTGCCAGCAGTAAACAGGGGGCTTACAATGAGCAGTTCTTC,CASSKQGAYNEQFF
TRBV2,12,TRBJ2-7,-,TRBD1,TGTGCCAGCAGGGGACAGGGGTCCGAGCAGTACTTC,CASRGQGSEQYF
TRBV9,16,TRBJ2-5,-,TRBD2,TGTGCCAGCAGCCCAACTAGCGGGAGGGCCGGGGAGACCCAGTACTTC,CASSPTSGRAGETQYF
TRBV28,14,TRBJ2-3,-,-,TGTGCCAGCAAAGGCTCAATTTACACAGATACGCAGTATTTT,CASKGSIYTDTQYF
TRBV29-1,16,TRBJ2-1,-,TRBD2,TGCAGCTCAAGAATGAGTAGCGGGAGCTCCTACAATGAGCAGTTCTTC,CSSRMSSGSSYNEQFF
TRBV10-1,17,TRBJ2-1,-,-,TGCGCCAGCAGTGATGGTAAGCGGATAATCTCCTACAATGAGCAGTTCTTC,CASSDGKRIISYNEQFF
TRBV28,17,TRBJ2-1,-,TRBD2,TGTGCCAGCAGGGATATAAAGGTAGCGGGCACATACAATGAGCAGTTCTTC,CASRDIKVAGTYNEQFF
TRBV6-5,13,TRBJ1-1,-,-,TGTGCCAGCAGTCCGAGAATTGGTTCTGAAGCTTTCTTT,CASSPRIGSEAFF
TRBV28,13,TRBJ1-3,-,-,TGTGCCAGCTCCATACCCTCTGGAAACACCATATATTTT,CASSIPSGNTIYF
TRBV12-5,18,TRBJ1-2,-,-,TGTGCTAGTGGTTTGGAACGGGGGGCTATCAAGGACGGCTACGGCTACACCTTC,CASGLERGAIKDGYGYTF
TRBV9,13,TRBJ1-4,-,-,TGTGCCAGCAGCGTGGAGGGTAGGGAAAAACTGTTTTTT,CASSVEGREKLFF
TRBV27,14,TRBJ1-2,-,-,TGTGCCAGCAGTTCTCAACAGAGAAGCTATGGCTACACCTTC,CASSSQQRSYGYTF
TRBV29-1,15,TRBJ2-5,-,TRBD2,TGCAGCGTTGAAGACACGGGAGGGCCGTTAGAGACCCAGTACTTC,CSVEDTGGPLETQYF
TRBV14,12,TRBJ2-3,-,-,TGTGCCAGCAGTCAGGAGTACGATACGCAGTATTTT,CASSQEYDTQYF
TRBV29-1,14,TRBJ2-5,-,TRBD1,TGCAGCGTTGACGAAGACAGGGACCAAGAGACCCAGTACTTC,CSVDEDRDQETQYF
TRBV30,16,TRBJ1-5,-,-,TGTGCCTGGAGCGACGGGGGCGGGGTTAGCAATCAGCCCCAGCATTTT,CAWSDGGGVSNQPQHF
TRBV28,12,TRBJ1-2,-,-,TGTGCCATTGCGGGGACTAACTATGGCTACACCTTC,CAIAGTNYGYTF
TRBV18,16,TRBJ2-7,-,TRBD1,TGTGCCAGCTCACTCTCCGGACAGGGGGGCTCCTACGAGCAGTACTTC,CASSLSGQGGSYEQYF
TRBV16,13,TRBJ2-7,once,-,TGTGCCAGCAGCCAAGCCAGGGGACACGAGCAGTACTTC,CASSQARGHEQYF
TRBV19,18,TRBJ2-1,-,-,TGTGCCAGTAGCCTCCTACCCCCAACAACTAACTCCTACAATGAGCAGTTCTTC,CASSLLPPTTNSYNEQFF
TRBV6-5,16,TRBJ2-7,-,-,TGTGCCAGCAGTTACGGAGGGGACAAGAATACCTACGAGCAGTACTTC,CASSYGGDKNTYEQYF
TRBV18,17,TRBJ1-3,-,TRBD1,TGTGCCAGCTCACCAAGTGCTGTGACAGGGGGCTCGAACACCATATATTTT,CASSPSAVTGGSNTIYF
TRBV5-1,14,TRBJ1-2,-,-,TGCGCCAGCAGCTTGGTAAGGGTGGACTATGGCTACACCTTC,CASSLVRVDYGYTF
TRBV6-1,16,TRBJ2-1,-,TRBD2,TGTGCCAGCAGTGCTGCCGGGACTAGCGCTACAATGAAGCAGTTCTTC,CASSAAGTSATMKQFF
TRBV7-8,16,TRBJ1-5,-,-,TGTGCCAGCAGCGCCTATGAGGGACCCAGCAATCAGCCCCAGCATTTT,CASSAYEGPSNQPQHF
TRBV7-2,19,TRBJ2-1,-,TRBD2,TGTGCCAGCAGCTTAGCGAGGGCTAGCGGGAGGGCCTGGTTCAATGAGCAGTTCTTC,CASSLARASGRAWFNEQFF
TRBV5-1,14,TRBJ1-1,-,-,TGCGCCAGCAGCTTCCAGGACATGAACACTGAAGCTTTCTTT,CASSFQDMNTEAFF
TRBV5-8,15,TRBJ2-2,-,TRBD1,TGTGCCAGCAGCGCGGTCAGGGGGCGTACCGGGGAGCTGTTTTTT,CASSAVRGRTGELFF
TRBV27,12,TRBJ2-7,-,-,TGTGCCAGCGGACTTTTATTCTACGAGCAGTACTTC,CASGLLFYEQYF
TRBV10-3,16,TRBJ2-1,-,-,TGTGCCATCAGTGAGTTGAGGGCAGGGTTAAGGAATGAGCAGTTCTTC,CAISELRAGLRNEQFF
TRBV18,16,TRBJ2-5,once,-,TGTGCCAGCTCACCTCCGGGCGAAGGCGGGAAAGAAACCCAGTACTTC,CASSPPGEGGKETQYF
TRBV7-3,12,TRBJ2-3,-,-,TGTGCCAGCAGCTTAAGTGGGGATACGCAGTATTTT,CASSLSGDTQYF
TRBV28,15,TRBJ2-7,-,TRBD2,TGTGCCAGCAGGACCGGGGGGGCCACAATCTACGAGCAGTACTTC,CASRTGGATIYEQYF
TRBV14,19,TRBJ2-2,-,TRBD1,TGTGCCAGCAGCCAAGTCAGGGGGCTTCAATTACGGTACACCGGGGAGCTGTTTTTT,CASSQVRGLQLRYTGELFF
TRBV2,14,TRBJ2-4,-,TRBD1,TGTGCCAGCAGTGAGACAGGGCTAGGAAACATTCAGTACTTC,CASSETGLGNIQYF
TRBV6-6,12,TRBJ1-1,once,-,TGTGCCAGCGCCACGGGGAACACTGAAGCTTTCTTT,CASATGNTEAFF
TRBV30,16,TRBJ2-4,-,TRBD2,TGTGCCTGGAGTACCGACGGACTAGCGGGAGGAGTTATTCAGTACTTC,CAWSTDGLAGGVIQYF
TRBV11-2,14,TRBJ2-5,-,TRBD1,TGTGCCAGCAGCTGGGACAGGGCAGTGGAGACCCAGTACTTC,CASSWDRAVETQYF
TRBV6-5,13,TRBJ1-2,-,-,TGTGCCAGCAGTTACGGACAGAACTATGGCTACACCTTC,CASSYGQNYGYTF
TRBV5-1,16,TRBJ2-2,-,TRBD2,TGCGCCAGCAGCTTGGCCGGCGGGAGGGCCACCGGGGAGCTGTTTTTT,CASSLAGGRATGELFF
TRBV2,15,TRBJ2-1,-,TRBD2,TGTGCCAGCACGTATAATCTCGGAGGGAGGGGTGAGCAGTTCTTC,CASTYNLGGRGEQFF